This T cell receptor beta chain was observed in a study of cytomegalovirus exposure and HLA in healthy donors. Study context: The 120 validation repertoires, a later analysis reported, used the same platform as the approximately 670 repertoires from the first cohort. Study results and limitations: Associated with cytomegalovirus, according to the listing, were 150 to 200 TCR beta chains. Most sequenced TCRs were rare (though some public TCRs occurred in many donors).

Notes on this clone: What it recognizes is unknown.

The CDR3 length is 13 residues. Germline V gene sequence: CDR1 SQVTM, CDR2 ANQGSEA. Unmatched junction bases numbered 6, after V lost 7 bases and J lost 4 bases. The donors belonged to the 120-subject validation cohort, separate from the roughly 650-subject first cohort. Profiled with immunoSEQ multiplex PCR; TCRdb holds only in-frame clones, not every one. The sample shows tens of thousands of clones, 92% of them seen only once. The sequenced sample consisted of PBMCs. This TCR came from a man between 18 and 29 years old in good health and CMV-seronegative. V gene TRBV29-1 combines with J gene TRBJ1-4; the match to TRBD1 covers 7 bases. In DNA form, the CDR3 reads TGCAGCGGGCGGGACAGACTTAATGAAAAACTGTTTTTT. Its translation is CSGRDRLNEKLFF.